The 18 T cell receptor beta chains below all came from one sample that was sequenced in a study of OX40 agonist ivuxolimab in advanced cancers. The method was immunoSEQ multiplex PCR; TCRdb's version includes in-frame clones alone and lacks a portion of them. The sample records 30,000 to 45,000 clones, 74% being singletons. The input for sequencing was CD4+ or CD8+ T cells sorted from blood, taken in a trial of the OX40 agonist ivuxolimab. Receptors were obtained from an adult with an advanced solid tumor such as melanoma, head and neck, liver or kidney cancer.

Here the CDR3 DNA reads TGTGCCAGCAGAAGCGGGGCCAAGAGGGATACGCAGTATTTT. This translates into CASRSGAKRDTQYF. The chain is built from TRBV6-5 and TRBJ2-3; TRBD2 matches 7 bases. CDR1 and CDR2 from the germline V gene are MNHEY and SVGAGI. V gave up 6 bases and J gave up 6 bases; unmatched junction bases: 9. The CDR3 has 14 residues.

V is TRBV7-9 and J is TRBJ1-2; weak D call: TRBD1 (6 bases). Trimming shortened V by 1 base and J by 6 bases, and 18 bases separated the two germline ends. Germline CDR1 and CDR2: SEHNR and FQNEAQ (reference sequence). CDR3 length: 16 residues. Here the CDR3 reads CASSLVGQGKRDGYTF. The CDR3 DNA reads as TGTGCCAGCAGCTTAGTAGGGCAGGGGAAAAGGGATGGCTACACCTTC.

This chain joins TRBV2 and TRBJ2-7; either TRBD1 or TRBD2 may supply D (5 bases each). The CDR3 is made up of 13 amino acids. The V end lost 8 bases, the J end lost 0 bases, and 11 bases lay between the germline ends. Germline V gene sequence: CDR1 SNHLY, CDR2 FYNNEI. The CDR3 nucleotides read TGTGCCAGCGAAGAGGGGACCTCCTACGAGCAGTACTTC. Translated, it gives CASEEGTSYEQYF.

The rearrangement links TRBV6-1 to TRBJ2-3; D may correspond to TRBD1 or TRBD2 (6 bases each). The V gene's germline CDR1 is MNHNS and CDR2 SASEGT. This CDR3 comprises 14 residues. Trimming removed 0 bases at V and 8 bases at J, with 12 bases between. In nucleotides, the CDR3 is TGTGCCAGCAGTGAAGCGCTTCGGGGGCGTACGCAGTATTTT. This gives the protein CASSEALRGRTQYF.

The chain has TRBV9 and TRBJ2-5; D may match TRBD1 or TRBD2 (5 bases each). This CDR3 contains 14 residues. The V gene lost 3 bases and the J gene lost 9 bases, with 18 bases spanning the gap. The germline V gene has CDR1 SGDLS and CDR2 YYNGEE. The CDR3 protein is CASSAPPGPGAQYF. CDR3 nucleotide sequence: TGTGCCAGCAGCGCACCGCCGGGACCTGGCGCCCAGTACTTC.

The rearrangement links TRBV11-2 to TRBJ2-5, with D perhaps TRBD2 (5 bases). V was trimmed by 6 bases and J by 5 bases, leaving 19 bases between them. This CDR3 contains 15 residues. Germline lookup yields CDR1 SGHAT and CDR2 FQNNGV. Written as DNA, the CDR3 is TGTGCCAGCAGACCAGGCGAAACCCAGCGGGAGACCCAGTACTTC. Translating it yields CASRPGETQRETQYF.

The chain joins TRBV19 to TRBJ2-7; D is perhaps TRBD1 (5 bases). The germline CDR1 and CDR2 sequences are LNHDA and SQIVND (reference sequence). Trimming took 4 bases from V and 5 from J, leaving 18 bases between them. The length of the CDR3 is 15 residues. The CDR3 loop reads CASSTPGKLGNEQYF. The CDR3 nucleotides are TGTGCCAGTAGTACTCCAGGGAAGTTAGGGAACGAGCAGTACTTC.

The chain carries TRBV5-1 and TRBJ2-2; D unresolved. Germline V CDR1 and CDR2: SGHRS, YFSETQ. The CDR3 is made up of 15 amino acids. The V and J ends lost 1 base and 2 bases respectively, with 9 bases between them. CDR3 DNA sequence: TGCGCCAGCAGCTTGAGCACTACTAACACCGGGGAGCTGTTTTTT. It encodes CASSLSTTNTGELFF.

V is TRBV2 and J is TRBJ2-2, with unresolved D. The germline V and J ends were trimmed by 7 bases and 1 base, with 10 bases remaining between them. This CDR3 is 14 amino acids long. Germline V gene sequence: CDR1 SNHLY, CDR2 FYNNEI. The CDR3, as DNA: TGTGCCAGCAATACCAACGGGAACACCGGGGAGCTGTTTTTT. Translation: CASNTNGNTGELFF.

This chain links TRBV6-5 with TRBJ2-3, with TRBD2 identical over 9 bases. Germline values: CDR1 MNHEY, CDR2 SVGAGI. Trimming removed 0 bases from V and 3 bases from J; junction bases left unmatched: 4. The CDR3 loop spans 16 amino acids. In DNA, the CDR3 is TGTGCCAGCAGTTACTCGGTGGCGGGGGGGACAGATACGCAGTATTTT. Residues: CASSYSVAGGTDTQYF.

V and J are TRBV5-1 and TRBJ2-3; D perhaps matches TRBD2 (6 bases). The CDR3 runs to 13 residues. CDR1 and CDR2 from the germline V gene are SGHRS and YFSETQ. V gave up 4 bases and J gave up 6 bases, with 12 bases separating them. The CDR3 bases are TGCGCCAGCAGCCGGGATGGAGGGGATACGCAGTATTTT. It codes for CASSRDGGDTQYF.

The genes are TRBV4-2 and TRBJ2-4; D gene ambiguous. CDR3 length equals 16 residues. Germline V gives CDR1 LGHNA, CDR2 YNFKEQ. Between the trimmed V and J ends, which lost 0 bases and 0 bases, there was a span of 9 bases. CDR3 protein: CASSQEQLQAKNIQYF. The DNA of the CDR3 is TGTGCCAGCAGCCAAGAACAGCTTCAAGCCAAAAACATTCAGTACTTC.

This sequence joins TRBV9 and TRBJ1-1; TRBD1 matches 10 bases. Trimming cost V 3 bases and J 6 bases; bases outside gene matches: 11. CDR1 and CDR2 from the germline V gene are SGDLS and YYNGEE. The CDR3 consists of 16 residues. CDR3 sequence reads: CASSDPRGTGDPEAFF. DNA of the CDR3: TGTGCCAGCAGCGACCCGCGTGGGACAGGGGACCCTGAAGCTTTCTTT.

CDR3 in amino acids: CAWSVGMNTEAFF. The CDR3 region has the DNA TGTGCCTGGAGTGTAGGGATGAACACTGAAGCTTTCTTT. The V gene is TRBV30, the J gene TRBJ1-1; D gene ambiguous. The V gene lost 0 bases and the J gene lost 0 bases, with 5 bases spanning the gap. The CDR3 is made up of 13 amino acids. Germline CDR1 is GTSNPN and CDR2 is SVGIG (reference sequence).

The chain couples TRBV5-4 to TRBJ1-2, with a weak D call TRBD1 (6 bases). The length of the CDR3 is 14 residues. Germline lookup yields CDR1 SGHNT and CDR2 YYREEE (reference sequence). Between the trimmed V and J ends, which lost 1 base and 5 bases, there was a span of 12 bases. CDR3 loop: CASSLNGGGYGYTF. CDR3 sequence (DNA): TGTGCCAGCAGCTTGAACGGGGGCGGATATGGCTACACCTTC.

This chain connects TRBV11-1 to TRBJ1-1; TRBD1 aligns across 7 bases. V shed 0 bases and J 6 bases; nucleotides not matched to a gene: 1. There are 13 residues in the CDR3. The germline V gene has CDR1 SGHAT and CDR2 FQDESV (reference sequence). The CDR3 reads CASSLAQGAEAFF. CDR3 in DNA: TGTGCCAGCAGCTTAGCGCAGGGGGCTGAAGCTTTCTTT.

The chain employs TRBV27 and TRBJ2-1; D is ambiguous. V gave up 10 bases and J gave up 10 bases, with 11 bases separating them. Germline V gene sequence: CDR1 MNHEY, CDR2 SMNVEV (reference sequence). CDR3 length: 10 amino acids. The CDR3 protein is CATGLWEQFF. The CDR3 coding sequence is TGTGCCACCGGTCTTTGGGAGCAGTTCTTC.

The chain uses TRBV18 and TRBJ1-2, with D possibly being TRBD1 (5 bases). This CDR3 is built from 18 residues. CDR1 is KGHSH and CDR2 is LQKENI in the germline V gene. Trimming left V 6 bases short and J 1 base short, with 24 bases between. CDR3 coding DNA: TGTGCCAGCTCGCGCCTCCCGTGGAGGGACCAGAATAACTATGGCTACACCTTC. Its translation is CASSRLPWRDQNNYGYTF.